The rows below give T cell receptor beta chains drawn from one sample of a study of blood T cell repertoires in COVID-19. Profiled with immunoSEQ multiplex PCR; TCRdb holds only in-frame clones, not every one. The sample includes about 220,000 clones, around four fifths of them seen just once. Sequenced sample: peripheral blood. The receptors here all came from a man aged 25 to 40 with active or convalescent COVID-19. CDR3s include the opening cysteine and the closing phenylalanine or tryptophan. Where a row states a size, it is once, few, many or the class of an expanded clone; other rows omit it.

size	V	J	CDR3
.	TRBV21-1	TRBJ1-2	CASSDIRGQVHSNYGYTF
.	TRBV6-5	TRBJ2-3	CASSLVAYPGTDTQYF
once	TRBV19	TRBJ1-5	CASSFISGTGSNQPQHF
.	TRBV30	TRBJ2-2	CAWSGGGIRAGELFF
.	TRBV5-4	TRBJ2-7	CASSPVGGLAGDEQYF
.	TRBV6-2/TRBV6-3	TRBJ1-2	CASSSRRSRALDGYTF
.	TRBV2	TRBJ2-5	CASSQGGGPAETQYF
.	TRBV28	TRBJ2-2	CATNRRDSPGELFF
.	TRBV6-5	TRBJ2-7	CASRRGQVSYEQYF
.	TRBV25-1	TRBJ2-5	CASSDGWGQSQETQYF
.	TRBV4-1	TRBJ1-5	CASSQVGQSDQPQHF
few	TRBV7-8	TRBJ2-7	CASSPLASSSYEQYF
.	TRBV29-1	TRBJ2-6	CSVERLGGGANVLTF
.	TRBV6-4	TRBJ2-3	CASREGRYTQYF
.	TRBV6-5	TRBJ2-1	CASSAGSRVEQFF
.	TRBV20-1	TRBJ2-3	CSASGLAGVGFADTQYF
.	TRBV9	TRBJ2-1	CASSPSGGSYNEQFF
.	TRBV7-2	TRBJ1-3	CASSLIPRVAGNTIYF
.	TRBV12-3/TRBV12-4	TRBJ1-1	CASSLTGGVGAFF
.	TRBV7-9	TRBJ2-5	CASSLAPGHPSGAQYF
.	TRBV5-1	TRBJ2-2	CASSLSDPGTGELFF
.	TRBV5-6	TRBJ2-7	CASSLGAGSSYEQYF
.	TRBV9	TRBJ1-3	CASRGTGAGNTIYF
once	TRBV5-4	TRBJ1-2	CASSLRQTLGGYTF
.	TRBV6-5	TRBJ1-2	CASSFGQGRDGYTF
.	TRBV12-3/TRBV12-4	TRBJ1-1	CASSLVPGAEAFF
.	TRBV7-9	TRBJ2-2	CASSFWGTGLPNTGELFF
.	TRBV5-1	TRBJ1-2	CASSQGQALGYTF
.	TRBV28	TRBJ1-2	CASSLAGGLPIYTF
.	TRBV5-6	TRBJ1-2	CASSTRQGGHGYTF
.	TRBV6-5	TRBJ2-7	CASSIGGSSYEQYF
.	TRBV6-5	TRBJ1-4	CAVGTAAINEKLFF
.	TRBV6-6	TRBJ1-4	CASRSPGLSEKLFF
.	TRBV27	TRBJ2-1	CASSRQATSSYNEQFF
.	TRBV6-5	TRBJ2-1	CASRKGAAWNEQFF
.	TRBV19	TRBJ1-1	CASSMGTGGFTEAFF
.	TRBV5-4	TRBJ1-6	CASSSRGNNSPLHF
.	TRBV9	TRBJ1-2	CASSVFNRGNYGYTF
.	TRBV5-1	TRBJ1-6	CASSYDRAGSPLHF
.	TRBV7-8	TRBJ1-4	CASRPGTPTNEKLFF
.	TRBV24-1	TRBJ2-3	CATSDPNTDTQYF
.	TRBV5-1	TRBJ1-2	CASPPRGEGYTF
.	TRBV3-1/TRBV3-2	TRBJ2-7	CASSQGSRQGGKQYF
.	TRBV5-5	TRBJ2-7	CASSPAGGSVYEQYF
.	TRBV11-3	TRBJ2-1	CASRGSRFGEPYNEQFF
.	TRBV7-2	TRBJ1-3	CASSLVGQGNTIYF
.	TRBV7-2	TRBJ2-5	CASSTGTGFSQTQYF
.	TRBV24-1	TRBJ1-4	CATSDPRDNIGSEKLFF
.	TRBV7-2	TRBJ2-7	CASVLGSGGLYEQYF
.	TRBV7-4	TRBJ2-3	CASSFSVESTDTQYF
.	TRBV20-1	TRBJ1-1	CSAWGRVEAFF
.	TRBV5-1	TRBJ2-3	CASSPQTGVTDTQYF
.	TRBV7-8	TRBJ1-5	CASSLGRQGAQPQHF
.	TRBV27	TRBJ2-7	CASRILAGGDEQYF
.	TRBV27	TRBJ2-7	CASSSRLALIPYEQYF
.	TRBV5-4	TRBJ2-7	CASSEGLAGLYEQYF